The clone carrying this TCR beta chain was counted between two and nine times. Its antigen is not identified. V was pared by 4 bases and J by 2 bases, with 12 bases between. The CDR3 sequence is 14 residues long. Germline V gives CDR1 SGHDN, CDR2 FVKESK. The sample originates from a study of identical twins. Whole-study findings and limits: Cross-sectional statistics underpinned the conclusions; the same donors were not followed. Cord blood beta clonotypes that were abundant carried fewer insertions, and memory repertoires showed no such trend. Excess sharing by twins proved weaker in beta out-of-frame sequences.

Template switching introduced a universal primer site, and the cDNA bore unique molecular identifiers. In TCRdb, the 5' RACE reads were re-called with MiXCR into one record per CDR3 protein. Among about 280,000 distinct CDR3 sequences listed, under 9.5% were seen once. Another study also made use of these data, one on yellow fever vaccine responses in identical twins.

The sequencing input was memory (CD45RO+) T cells sorted from blood. The source of this sequence is a woman between 18 and 29 years old in good health. The chain employs TRBV14 and TRBJ2-7, with D possibly matching TRBD1 (6 bases). CDR3 nucleotide sequence: TGTGCCAGCAGCCTTTATGGGGGCGCCTACGAGCAGTACGTC. The encoded protein is CASSLYGGAYEQYV.